Sequencing of this T cell receptor beta chain was carried out in a study of cytomegalovirus exposure and HLA in healthy donors. Study information: Researchers found that about 84% of under 450 genotyped donors fell within the Caucasian-associated ancestry cluster. Study-wide findings and caveats: According to the study, roughly 160 TCR beta chains were cytomegalovirus-associated. Most CMV-associated TCR beta chains appeared HLA-restricted in a later analysis. TCR beta V segments were, for the most part, productive about 87% or about 30% of the time in an earlier analysis.

For this clone: Its antigen is undetermined.

The PCR was carried out with 60 Vbeta primers and 13 Jbeta primers. The data were produced by immunoSEQ multiplex PCR, yet TCRdb's version contains in-frame clones alone and is incomplete. Of more than 100,000 clones detected, 65% to 85% appear once; the ten largest clones hold over 0.2%. Trimming took 7 bases from V and 6 from J, leaving 18 bases between them. This CDR3 comprises 15 residues. Germline V gene sequence: CDR1 LNHDA, CDR2 SQIVND (reference sequence). Specimen: PBMCs. The V and J genes are TRBV19 and TRBJ2-2; a weak D match, TRBD2 (7 bases). This receptor was obtained from a man in his fifties or sixties in good health and CMV-seronegative. CDR3 protein: CASTQVGGLAGELFF. CDR3 sequence (DNA): TGTGCCAGTACCCAAGTCGGGGGGCTAGCCGGGGAGCTGTTTTTT. The variable domain in full, completed from reference TRBV19 and TRBJ2-2, reads DGGITQSPKYLFRKEGQNVTLSCEQNLNHDAMYWYRQDPGQGLRLIYYSQIVNDFQKGDIAEGYSVSREKKESFPLTVTSAQKNPTAFYLCASTQVGGLAGELFFGEGSRLTVL.